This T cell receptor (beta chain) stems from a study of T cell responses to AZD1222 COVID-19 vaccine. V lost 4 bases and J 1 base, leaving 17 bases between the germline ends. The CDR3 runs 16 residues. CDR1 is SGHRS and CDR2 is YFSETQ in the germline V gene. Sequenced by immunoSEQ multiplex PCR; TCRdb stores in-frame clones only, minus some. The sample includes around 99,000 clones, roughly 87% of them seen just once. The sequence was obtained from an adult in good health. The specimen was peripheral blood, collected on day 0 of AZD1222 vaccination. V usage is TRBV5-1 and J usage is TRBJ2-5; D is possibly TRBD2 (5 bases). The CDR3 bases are TGCGCCAGCAGCCCGGCCCTGGACTTGACCCAAGAGACCCAGTACTTC. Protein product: CASSPALDLTQETQYF.